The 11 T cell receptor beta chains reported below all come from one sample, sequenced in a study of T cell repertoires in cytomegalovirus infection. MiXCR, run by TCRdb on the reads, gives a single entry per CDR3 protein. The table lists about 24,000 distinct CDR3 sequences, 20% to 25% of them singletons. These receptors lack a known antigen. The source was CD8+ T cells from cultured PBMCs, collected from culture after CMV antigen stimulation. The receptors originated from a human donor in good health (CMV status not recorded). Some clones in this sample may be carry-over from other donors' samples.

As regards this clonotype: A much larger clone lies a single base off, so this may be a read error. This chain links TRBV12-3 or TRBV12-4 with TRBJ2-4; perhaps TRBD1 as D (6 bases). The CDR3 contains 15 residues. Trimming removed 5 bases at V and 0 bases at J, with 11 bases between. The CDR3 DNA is TGTGCCAGCAGTCCCTGGACAGTAGCCAAAAACATTCAGTACTTC. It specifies CASSPWTVAKNIQYF.

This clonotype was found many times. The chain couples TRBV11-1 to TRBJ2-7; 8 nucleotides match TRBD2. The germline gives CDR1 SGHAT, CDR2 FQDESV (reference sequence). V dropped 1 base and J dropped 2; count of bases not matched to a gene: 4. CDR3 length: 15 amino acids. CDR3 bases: TGTGCCAGCAGCTTAGAGCGGGGGCCGACCTACGAGCAGTACTTC. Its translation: CASSLERGPTYEQYF.

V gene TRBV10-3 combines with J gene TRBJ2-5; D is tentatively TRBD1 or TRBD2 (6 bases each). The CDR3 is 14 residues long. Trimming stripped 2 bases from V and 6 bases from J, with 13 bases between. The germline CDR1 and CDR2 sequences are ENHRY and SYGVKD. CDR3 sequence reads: CAISERGVMQTQYF. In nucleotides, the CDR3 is TGTGCCATCAGTGAGAGGGGGGTTATGCAGACCCAGTACTTC.

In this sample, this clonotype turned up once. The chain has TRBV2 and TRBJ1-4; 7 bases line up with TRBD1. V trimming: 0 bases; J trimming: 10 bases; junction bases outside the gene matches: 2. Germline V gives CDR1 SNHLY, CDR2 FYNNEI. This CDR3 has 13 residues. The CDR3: CASSEAGQRKLFF. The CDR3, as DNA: TGTGCCAGCAGTGAAGCGGGACAGAGAAAACTGTTTTTT.

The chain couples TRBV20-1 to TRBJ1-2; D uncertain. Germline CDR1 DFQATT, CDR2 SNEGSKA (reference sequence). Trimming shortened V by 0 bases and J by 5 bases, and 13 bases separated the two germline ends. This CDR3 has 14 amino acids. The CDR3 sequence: CSARDRETGYGYTF. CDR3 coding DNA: TGCAGTGCTAGAGATAGGGAGACGGGATATGGCTACACCTTC.

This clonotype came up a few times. For the CDR3, the DNA is TGTGCCAGCAGTGAACTAGTGGGGGGACAGGGGAAAACTGAAGCTTTCTTT. This gives the protein CASSELVGGQGKTEAFF. The chain employs TRBV6-1 and TRBJ1-1, with 10 bases fitting TRBD1. The V segment lost 2 bases and the J segment 5 bases; nucleotides outside the gene matches: 11. The CDR3 has 17 amino acids. Germline assignment: CDR1 MNHNS and CDR2 SASEGT.

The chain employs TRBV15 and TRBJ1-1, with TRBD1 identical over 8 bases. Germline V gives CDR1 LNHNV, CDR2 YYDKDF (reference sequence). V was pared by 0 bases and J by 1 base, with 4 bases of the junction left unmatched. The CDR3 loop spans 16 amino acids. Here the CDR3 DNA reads TGTGCCACCAGCAGAGATTTAGGGACAGGGAACACTGAAGCTTTCTTT. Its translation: CATSRDLGTGNTEAFF.

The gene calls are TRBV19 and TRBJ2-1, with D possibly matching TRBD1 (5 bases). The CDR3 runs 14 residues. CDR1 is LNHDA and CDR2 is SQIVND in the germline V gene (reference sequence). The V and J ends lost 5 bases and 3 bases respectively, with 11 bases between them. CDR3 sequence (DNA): TGTGCCAGTAGTTCCCGGACACGCTACAATGAGCAGTTCTTC. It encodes CASSSRTRYNEQFF.

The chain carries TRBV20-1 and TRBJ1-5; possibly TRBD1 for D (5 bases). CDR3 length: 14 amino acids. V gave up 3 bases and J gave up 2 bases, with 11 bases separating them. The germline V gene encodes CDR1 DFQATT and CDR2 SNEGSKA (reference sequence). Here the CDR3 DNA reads TGCAGTGCTAGGGACATGGGGGGCAATCAGCCCCAGCATTTT. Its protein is CSARDMGGNQPQHF.

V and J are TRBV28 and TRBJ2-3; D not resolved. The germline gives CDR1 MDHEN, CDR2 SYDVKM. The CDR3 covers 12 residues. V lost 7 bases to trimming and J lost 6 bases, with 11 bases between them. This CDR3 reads CASTSWVDTQYF. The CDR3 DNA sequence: TGTGCCAGCACCTCGTGGGTGGATACGCAGTATTTT.

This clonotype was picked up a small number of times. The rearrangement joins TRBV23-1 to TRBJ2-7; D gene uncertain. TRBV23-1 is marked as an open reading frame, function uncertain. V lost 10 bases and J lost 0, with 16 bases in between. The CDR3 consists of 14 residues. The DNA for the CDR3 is TGCGCCATCAGAGACCGGGCGGTCTCCTACGAGCAGTACTTC. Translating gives CAIRDRAVSYEQYF.